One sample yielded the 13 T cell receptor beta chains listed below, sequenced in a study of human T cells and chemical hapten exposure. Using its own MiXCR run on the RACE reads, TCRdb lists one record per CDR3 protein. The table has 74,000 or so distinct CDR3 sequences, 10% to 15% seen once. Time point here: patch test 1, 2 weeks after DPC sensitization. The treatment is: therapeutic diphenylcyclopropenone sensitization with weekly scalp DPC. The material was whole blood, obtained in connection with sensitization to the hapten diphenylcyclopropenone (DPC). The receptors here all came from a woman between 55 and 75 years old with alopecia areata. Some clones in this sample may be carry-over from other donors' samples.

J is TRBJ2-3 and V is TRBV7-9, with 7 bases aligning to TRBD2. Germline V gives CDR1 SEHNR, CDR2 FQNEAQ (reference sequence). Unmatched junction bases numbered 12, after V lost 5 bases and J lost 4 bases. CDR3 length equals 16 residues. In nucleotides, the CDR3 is TGTGCCAGCAGCCAGGGACTACCGGTGGTGGCAGATACGCAGTATTTT. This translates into CASSQGLPVVADTQYF.

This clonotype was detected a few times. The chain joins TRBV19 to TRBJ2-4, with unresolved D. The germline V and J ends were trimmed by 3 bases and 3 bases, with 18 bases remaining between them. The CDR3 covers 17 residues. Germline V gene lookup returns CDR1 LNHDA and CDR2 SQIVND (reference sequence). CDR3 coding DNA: TGTGCCAGTAGTATCGGGTTAGGCGGCCCCGACAAAAACATTCAGTACTTC. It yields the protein CASSIGLGGPDKNIQYF.

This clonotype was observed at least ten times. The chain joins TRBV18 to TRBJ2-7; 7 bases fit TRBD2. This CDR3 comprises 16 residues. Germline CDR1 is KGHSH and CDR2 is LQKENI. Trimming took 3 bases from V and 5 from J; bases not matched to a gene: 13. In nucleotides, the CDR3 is TGTGCCAGCTCACCTCCGACGGGGGGATATCGGGACGAGCAGTACTTC. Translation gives CASSPPTGGYRDEQYF.

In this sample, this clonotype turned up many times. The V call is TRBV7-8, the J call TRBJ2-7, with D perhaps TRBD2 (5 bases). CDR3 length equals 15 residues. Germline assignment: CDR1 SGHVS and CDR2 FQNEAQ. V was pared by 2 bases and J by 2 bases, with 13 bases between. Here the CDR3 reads CASSLPPGNTYEQYF. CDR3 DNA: TGTGCCAGCAGCTTACCCCCCGGGAACACCTACGAGCAGTACTTC.

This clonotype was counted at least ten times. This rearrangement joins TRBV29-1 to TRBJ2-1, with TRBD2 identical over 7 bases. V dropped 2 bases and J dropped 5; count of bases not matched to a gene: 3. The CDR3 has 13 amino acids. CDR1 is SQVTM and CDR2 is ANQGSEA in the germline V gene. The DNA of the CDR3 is TGCAGCGTTGAATCCCTAGCGGACAATGAGCAGTTCTTC. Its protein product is CSVESLADNEQFF.

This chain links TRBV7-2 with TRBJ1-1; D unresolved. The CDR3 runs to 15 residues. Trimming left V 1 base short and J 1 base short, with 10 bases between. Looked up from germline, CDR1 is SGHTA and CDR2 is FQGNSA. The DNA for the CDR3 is TGTGCCAGCAGCTTAGGGGGTGTAGCGAACACTGAAGCTTTCTTT. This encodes CASSLGGVANTEAFF.

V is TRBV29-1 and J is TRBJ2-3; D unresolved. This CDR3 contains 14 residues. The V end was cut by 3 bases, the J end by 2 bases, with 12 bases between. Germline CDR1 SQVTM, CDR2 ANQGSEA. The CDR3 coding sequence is TGCAGCGTTGAGGTTCGCTCGCCCACAGATACGCAGTATTTT. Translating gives CSVEVRSPTDTQYF.

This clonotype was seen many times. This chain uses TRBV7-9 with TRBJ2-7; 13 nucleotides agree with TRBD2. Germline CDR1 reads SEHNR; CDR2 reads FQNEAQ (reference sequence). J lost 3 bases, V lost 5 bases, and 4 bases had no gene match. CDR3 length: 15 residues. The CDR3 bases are TGTGCCAGCAGCCCCGGACTAGCGGGGGTCTACGAGCAGTACTTC. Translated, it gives CASSPGLAGVYEQYF.

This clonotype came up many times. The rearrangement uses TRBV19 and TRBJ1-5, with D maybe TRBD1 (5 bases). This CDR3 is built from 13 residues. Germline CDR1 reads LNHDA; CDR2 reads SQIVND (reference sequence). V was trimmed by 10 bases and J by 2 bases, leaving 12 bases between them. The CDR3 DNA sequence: TGTGCCACTGAGGACACCCGCAATCAGCCCCAGCATTTT. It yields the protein CATEDTRNQPQHF.

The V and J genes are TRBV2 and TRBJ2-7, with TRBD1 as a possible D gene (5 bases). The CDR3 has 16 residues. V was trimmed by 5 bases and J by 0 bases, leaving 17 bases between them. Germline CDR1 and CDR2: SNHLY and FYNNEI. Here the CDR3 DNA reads TGTGCCAGCAGTAATCGATTAACAGGCCCCTCCTACGAGCAGTACTTC. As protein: CASSNRLTGPSYEQYF. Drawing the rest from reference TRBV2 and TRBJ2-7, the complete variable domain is EPEVTQTPSHQVTQMGQEVILRCVPISNHLYFYWYRQILGQKVEFLVSFYNNEISEKSEIFDDQFSVERPDGSNFTLKIRSTKLEDSAMYFCASSNRLTGPSYEQYFGPGTRLTVT.

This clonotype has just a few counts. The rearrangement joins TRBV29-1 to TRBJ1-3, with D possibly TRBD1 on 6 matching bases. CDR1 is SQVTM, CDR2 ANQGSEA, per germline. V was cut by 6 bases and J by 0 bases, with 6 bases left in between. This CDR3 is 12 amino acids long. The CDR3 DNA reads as TGCAGCGTCAGGGGCTCTGGAAACACCATATATTTT. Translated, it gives CSVRGSGNTIYF.

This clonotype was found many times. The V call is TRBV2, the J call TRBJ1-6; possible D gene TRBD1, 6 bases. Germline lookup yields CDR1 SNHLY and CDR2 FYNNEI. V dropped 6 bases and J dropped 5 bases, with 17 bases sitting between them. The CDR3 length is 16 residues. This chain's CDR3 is CASRDSPSGDNSPLHF. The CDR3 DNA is TGTGCCAGCAGGGACAGTCCAAGCGGGGATAATTCACCCCTCCACTTT.

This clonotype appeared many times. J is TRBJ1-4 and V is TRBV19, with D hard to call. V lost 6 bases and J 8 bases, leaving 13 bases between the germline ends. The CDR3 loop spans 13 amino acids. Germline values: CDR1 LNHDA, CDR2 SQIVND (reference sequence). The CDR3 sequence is CASRGGPWEKLFF. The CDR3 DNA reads TGTGCCAGTAGAGGTGGTCCGTGGGAAAAACTGTTTTTT.